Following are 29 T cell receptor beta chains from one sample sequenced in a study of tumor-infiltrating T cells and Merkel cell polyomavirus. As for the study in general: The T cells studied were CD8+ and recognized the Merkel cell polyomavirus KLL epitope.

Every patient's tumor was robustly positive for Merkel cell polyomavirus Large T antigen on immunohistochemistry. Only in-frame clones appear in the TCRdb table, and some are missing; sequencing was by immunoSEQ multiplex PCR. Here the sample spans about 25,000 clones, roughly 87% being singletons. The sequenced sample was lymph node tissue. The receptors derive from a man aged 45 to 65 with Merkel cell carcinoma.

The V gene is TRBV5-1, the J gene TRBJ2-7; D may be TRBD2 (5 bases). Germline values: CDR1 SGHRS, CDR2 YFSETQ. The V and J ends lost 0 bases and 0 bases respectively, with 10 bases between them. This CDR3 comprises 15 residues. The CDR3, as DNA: TGCGCCAGCAGCTTGGATCCGGGGAGCTCCTACGAGCAGTACTTC. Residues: CASSLDPGSSYEQYF.

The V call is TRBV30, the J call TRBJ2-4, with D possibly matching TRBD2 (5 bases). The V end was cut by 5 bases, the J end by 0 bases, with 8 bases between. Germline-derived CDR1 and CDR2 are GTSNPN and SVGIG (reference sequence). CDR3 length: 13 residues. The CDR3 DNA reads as TGTGCCTGGGAGGGATTAGCCAAAAACATTCAGTACTTC. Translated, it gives CAWEGLAKNIQYF.

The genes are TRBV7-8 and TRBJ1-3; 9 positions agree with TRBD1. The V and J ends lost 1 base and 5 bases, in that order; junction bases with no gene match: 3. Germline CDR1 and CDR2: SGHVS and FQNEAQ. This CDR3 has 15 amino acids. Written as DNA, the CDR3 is TGTGCCAGCAGCTTAGGGGGACAGGGAAGAAACACCATATATTTT. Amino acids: CASSLGGQGRNTIYF. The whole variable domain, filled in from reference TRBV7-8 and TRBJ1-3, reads GAGVSQSPRYKVAKRGQDVALRCDPISGHVSLFWYQQALGQGPEFLTYFQNEAQLDKSGLPSDRFFAERPEGSVSTLKIQRTQQEDSAVYLCASSLGGQGRNTIYFGEGSWLTVV.

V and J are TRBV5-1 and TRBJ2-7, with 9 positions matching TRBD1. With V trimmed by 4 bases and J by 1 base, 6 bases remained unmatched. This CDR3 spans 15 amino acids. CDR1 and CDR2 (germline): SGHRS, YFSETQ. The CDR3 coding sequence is TGCGCCAGCAGCCCGGACAGGGGTTTTTCCTACGAGCAGTACTTC. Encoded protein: CASSPDRGFSYEQYF.

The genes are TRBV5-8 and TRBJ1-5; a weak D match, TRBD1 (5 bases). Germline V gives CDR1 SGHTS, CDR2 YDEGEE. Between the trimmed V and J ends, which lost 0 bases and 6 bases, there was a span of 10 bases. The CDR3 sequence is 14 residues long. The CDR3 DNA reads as TGTGCCAGCAGCTTGGAGGGGCGCGGTCAGCCCCAGCATTTT. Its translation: CASSLEGRGQPQHF.

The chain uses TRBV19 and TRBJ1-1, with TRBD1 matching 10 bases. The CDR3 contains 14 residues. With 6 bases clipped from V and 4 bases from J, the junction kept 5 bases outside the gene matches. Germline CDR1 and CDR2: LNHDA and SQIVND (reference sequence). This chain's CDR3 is CASSPDRGFTEAFF. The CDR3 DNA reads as TGTGCCAGTAGCCCGGACAGGGGGTTCACTGAAGCTTTCTTT.

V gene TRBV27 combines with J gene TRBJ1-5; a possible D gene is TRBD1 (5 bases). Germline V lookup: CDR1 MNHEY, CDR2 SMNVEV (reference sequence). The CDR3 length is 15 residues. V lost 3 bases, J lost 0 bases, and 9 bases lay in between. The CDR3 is CASSLGPNSNQPQHF. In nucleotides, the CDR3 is TGTGCCAGCAGTTTGGGGCCGAATAGCAATCAGCCCCAGCATTTT.

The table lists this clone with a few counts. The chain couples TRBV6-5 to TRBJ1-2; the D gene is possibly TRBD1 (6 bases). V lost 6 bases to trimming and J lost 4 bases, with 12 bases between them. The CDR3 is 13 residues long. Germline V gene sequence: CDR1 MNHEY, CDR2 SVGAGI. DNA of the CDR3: TGTGCCAGCAGCTTCAGGGGCCCCTATGGCTACACCTTC. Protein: CASSFRGPYGYTF.

The CDR3 loop is CASSPESDSYEQYF. CDR3 nucleotides: TGTGCCAGCAGCCCTGAGAGTGACTCCTACGAGCAGTACTTC. The rearrangement links TRBV9 to TRBJ2-7; D remains unclear. Germline V gives CDR1 SGDLS, CDR2 YYNGEE. Trimming stripped 4 bases from V and 0 bases from J, with 11 bases between. The CDR3 is made up of 14 amino acids.

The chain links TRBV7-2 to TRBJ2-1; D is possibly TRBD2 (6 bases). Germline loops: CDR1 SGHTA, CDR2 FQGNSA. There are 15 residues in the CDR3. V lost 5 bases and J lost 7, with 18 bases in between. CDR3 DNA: TGTGCCAGCAGCGTACCGGGACCGGGGAGGAATGAGCAGTTCTTC. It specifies CASSVPGPGRNEQFF.

CDR3: CASSLSFGADTQYF. The CDR3, as DNA: TGTGCCAGCAGCTTATCGTTCGGGGCAGATACGCAGTATTTT. The chain couples TRBV7-6 to TRBJ2-3; a weak D match, TRBD2 (5 bases). The CDR3 is 14 residues long. Germline V gives CDR1 SGHVS, CDR2 FNYEAQ. The ends were cut back, 2 bases at V and 4 bases at J, with 10 bases in the middle.

Here the CDR3 reads CAISESDRLNTEAFF. CDR3 nucleotide sequence: TGTGCCATCAGTGAGTCGGACAGGTTGAACACTGAAGCTTTCTTT. The V call is TRBV10-3, the J call TRBJ1-1, with 7 bases matching TRBD1. The CDR3 spans 15 residues. V shed 0 bases, J shed 0 bases, and the junction held 1 base outside the gene matches. CDR1 and CDR2 (germline): ENHRY, SYGVKD.

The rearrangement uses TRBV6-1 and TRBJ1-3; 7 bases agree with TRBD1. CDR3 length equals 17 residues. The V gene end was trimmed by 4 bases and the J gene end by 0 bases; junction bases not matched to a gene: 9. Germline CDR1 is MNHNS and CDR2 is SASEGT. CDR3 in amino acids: CASSVKGGTDSGNTIYF. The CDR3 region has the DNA TGTGCCAGCAGTGTTAAAGGGGGCACAGACTCTGGAAACACCATATATTTT.

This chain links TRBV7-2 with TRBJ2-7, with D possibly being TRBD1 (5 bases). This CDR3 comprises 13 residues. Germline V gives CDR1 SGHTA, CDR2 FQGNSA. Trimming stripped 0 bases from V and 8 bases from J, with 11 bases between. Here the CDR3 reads CASSLARVGKQYF. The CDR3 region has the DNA TGTGCCAGCAGCTTAGCCAGGGTCGGTAAGCAGTACTTC.

CDR3 in amino acids: CAGNIGTGIHNEQFF. The CDR3 DNA reads as TGTGCCGGGAATATCGGGACAGGGATCCACAATGAGCAGTTCTTC. The genes are TRBV30 and TRBJ2-1, with 9 bases fitting TRBD1. Germline CDR1 and CDR2: GTSNPN and SVGIG (reference sequence). V shed 8 bases and J 5 bases; nucleotides not matched to a gene: 13. The CDR3 has 15 residues.

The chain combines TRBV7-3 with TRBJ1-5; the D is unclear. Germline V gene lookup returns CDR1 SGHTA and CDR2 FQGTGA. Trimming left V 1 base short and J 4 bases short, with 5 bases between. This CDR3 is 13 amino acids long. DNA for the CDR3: TGTGCCAGCAGCTTAAGCGGTAATCAGCCCCAGCATTTT. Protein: CASSLSGNQPQHF.

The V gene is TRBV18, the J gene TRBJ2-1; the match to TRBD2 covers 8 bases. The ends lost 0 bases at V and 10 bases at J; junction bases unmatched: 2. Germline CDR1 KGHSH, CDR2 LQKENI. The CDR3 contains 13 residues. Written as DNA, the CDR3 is TGTGCCAGCTCACCACCCAGACTAGCGGAGCAGTTCTTC. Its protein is CASSPPRLAEQFF.

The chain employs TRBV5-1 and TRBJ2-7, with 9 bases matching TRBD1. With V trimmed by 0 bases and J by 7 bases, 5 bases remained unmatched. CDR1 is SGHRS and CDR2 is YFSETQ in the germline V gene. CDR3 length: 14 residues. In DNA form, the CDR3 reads TGCGCCAGCAGCTTGGTAGGGACAGGGACTGAGCAGTACTTC. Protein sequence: CASSLVGTGTEQYF.

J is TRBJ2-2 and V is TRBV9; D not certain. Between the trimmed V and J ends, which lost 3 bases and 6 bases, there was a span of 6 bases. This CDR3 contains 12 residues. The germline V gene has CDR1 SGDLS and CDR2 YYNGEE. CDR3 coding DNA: TGTGCCAGCAGCGGCGTTTCCGGGGAGCTGTTTTTT. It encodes CASSGVSGELFF.

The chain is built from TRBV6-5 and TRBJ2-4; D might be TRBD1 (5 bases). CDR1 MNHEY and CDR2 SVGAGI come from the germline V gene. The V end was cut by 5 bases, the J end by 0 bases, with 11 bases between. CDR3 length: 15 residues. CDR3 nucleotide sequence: TGTGCCAGCAGTCCACTTCAGGGAGCCAAAAACATTCAGTACTTC. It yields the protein CASSPLQGAKNIQYF.

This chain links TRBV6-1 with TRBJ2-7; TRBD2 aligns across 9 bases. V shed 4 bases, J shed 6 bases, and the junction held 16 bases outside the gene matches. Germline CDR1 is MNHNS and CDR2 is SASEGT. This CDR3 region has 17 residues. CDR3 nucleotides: TGTGCCAGCAGTGTTGGGGTAGCGGGAGAGGGGAGGGGCGAGCAGTACTTC. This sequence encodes CASSVGVAGEGRGEQYF.

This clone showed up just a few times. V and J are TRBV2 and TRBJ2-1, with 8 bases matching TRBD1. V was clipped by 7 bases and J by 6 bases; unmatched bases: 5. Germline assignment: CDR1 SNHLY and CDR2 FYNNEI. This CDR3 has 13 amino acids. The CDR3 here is CASIATGGNEQFF. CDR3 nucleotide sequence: TGTGCCAGCATTGCTACAGGGGGCAATGAGCAGTTCTTC.

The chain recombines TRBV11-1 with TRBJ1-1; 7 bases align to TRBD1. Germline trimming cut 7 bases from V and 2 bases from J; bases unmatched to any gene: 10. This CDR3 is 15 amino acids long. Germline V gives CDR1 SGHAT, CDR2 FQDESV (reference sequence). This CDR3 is CASTGTVLLNTEAFF. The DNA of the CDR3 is TGTGCCAGCACCGGGACAGTCCTACTAAACACTGAAGCTTTCTTT.

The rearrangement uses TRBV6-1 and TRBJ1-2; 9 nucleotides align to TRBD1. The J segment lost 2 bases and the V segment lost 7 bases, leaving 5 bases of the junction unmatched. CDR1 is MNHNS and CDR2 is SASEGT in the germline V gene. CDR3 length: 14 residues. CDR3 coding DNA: TGTGCCAGCATCCGAGGACAGGGGAACTATGGCTACACCTTC. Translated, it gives CASIRGQGNYGYTF.

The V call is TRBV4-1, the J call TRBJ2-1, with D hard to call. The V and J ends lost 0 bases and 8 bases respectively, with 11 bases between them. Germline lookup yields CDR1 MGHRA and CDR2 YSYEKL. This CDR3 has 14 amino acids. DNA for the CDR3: TGCGCCAGCAGCCAAGATGGGCCGTCTCATGAGCAGTTCTTC. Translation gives CASSQDGPSHEQFF.

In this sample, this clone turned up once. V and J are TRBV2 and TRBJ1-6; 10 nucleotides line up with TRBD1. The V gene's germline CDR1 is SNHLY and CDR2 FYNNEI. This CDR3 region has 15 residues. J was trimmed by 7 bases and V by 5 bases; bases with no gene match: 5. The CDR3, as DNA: TGTGCCAGCAGTACAGACAGGGGGCGAAATTCACCCCTCCACTTT. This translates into CASSTDRGRNSPLHF.

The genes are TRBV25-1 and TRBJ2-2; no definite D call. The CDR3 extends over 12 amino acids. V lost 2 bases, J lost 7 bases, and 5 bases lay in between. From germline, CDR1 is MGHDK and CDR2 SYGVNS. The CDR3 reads CASSEQYGELFF. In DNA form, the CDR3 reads TGTGCCAGCAGTGAACAGTACGGGGAGCTGTTTTTT.

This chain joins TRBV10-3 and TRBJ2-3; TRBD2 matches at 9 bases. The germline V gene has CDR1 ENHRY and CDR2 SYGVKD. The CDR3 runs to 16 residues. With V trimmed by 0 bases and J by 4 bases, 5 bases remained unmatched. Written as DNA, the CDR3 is TGTGCCATCAGTGAGTCGTATAGCGGGAGTGCAGATACGCAGTATTTT. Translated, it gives CAISESYSGSADTQYF.

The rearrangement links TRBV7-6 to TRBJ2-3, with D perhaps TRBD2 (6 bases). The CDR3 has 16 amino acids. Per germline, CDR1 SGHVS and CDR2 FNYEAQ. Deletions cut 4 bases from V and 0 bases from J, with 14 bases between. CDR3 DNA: TGTGCCAGCAGCTCCATCGGGACTTCTAGCACAGATACGCAGTATTTT. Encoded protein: CASSSIGTSSTDTQYF.